These T cell receptor beta chains were read from a single sample in a study of tumor-infiltrating lymphocytes in oesophageal squamous cell carcinoma. Each CDR3 protein gets one entry after TCRdb re-called the PCR reads with MiXCR. The sample lists 15,000 to 20,000 distinct CDR3 sequences, roughly 40% seen once, with approximately 41% in the top ten. Sample: esophageal tumor tissue. These receptors all stem from a male donor with esophageal squamous cell carcinoma. Both conserved end residues are part of each CDR3. A D gene is named only where the DNA matches it firmly. A row's size may be missing; if present it is once, few, many or a size class.

>TRBV7-2|few|TRBJ2-1|TRBD2
TGTGCCAGCAGCTTAAGGGGAGGGCATGAGCAGTTCTTC
CASSLRGGHEQFF
>TRBV12-3/TRBV12-4|NA|TRBJ1-5|NA
TGTGCCAGCAGTTTGGCCGGGGGCCGAAATCAGCCCCAGCATTTT
CASSLAGGRNQPQHF
>TRBV24-1|many|TRBJ2-5|TRBD2
TGTGCCACCAGTATGAGCGGGAGGGCTCGAGAGACCCAGTACTTC
CATSMSGRARETQYF
>TRBV6-1|NA|TRBJ2-5|NA
TGTGCCAGCAGTGAGGAGAATGTTGAGCAGTACTTC
CASSEENVEQYF
>TRBV2|NA|TRBJ1-2|NA
TGTGCCAGCAGTCCTGACAGGAGAAGTAACTATGGCTACACCTTC
CASSPDRRSNYGYTF
>TRBV7-9|medium-sized|TRBJ1-1|NA
TGTGCCAGCAGCTTACGAGCGTCAGCTGAAGCTTTCTTT
CASSLRASAEAFF
>TRBV7-3|NA|TRBJ2-5|TRBD1
TGTGCCAGCAGCGCGGACAGGGGGGAGACCCAGTACTTC
CASSADRGETQYF
>TRBV7-2|NA|TRBJ2-7|TRBD1
TGTGCCAGCAGCCCCTGGGACAGCGACTCCTACGAGCAGTACTTC
CASSPWDSDSYEQYF
>TRBV11-3|NA|TRBJ2-1|NA
TGTGCCAGCAGCTTAGGGGGCGACGGCACCTACAATGAGCAGTTCTTC
CASSLGGDGTYNEQFF
>TRBV7-6|once|TRBJ2-4|TRBD2
TGTGCCAGCAGCTCCCTGGGGCTAGCGGGAGGTTACAATGAGCAGTACTTC
CASSSLGLAGGYNEQYF
>TRBV7-6|NA|TRBJ2-7|NA
TGTGCCAGCAGCCCCTCGGGGGCTGTGTACAATGAGCAGTACTTC
CASSPSGAVYNEQYF
>TRBV12-3/TRBV12-4|medium-sized|TRBJ2-2|TRBD1
TGTGCCAGCAGTTACCGGACAGGGGATGACACCGGGGAGCTGTTTTTT
CASSYRTGDDTGELFF
>TRBV7-2|few|TRBJ2-1|TRBD2
TGTGCCAGCAGCCGAGGACTAGCGGGCAATGAGCAGTTCTTC
CASSRGLAGNEQFF
>TRBV7-4|NA|TRBJ2-1|TRBD2
TGTGCCAGCAGCTTAGGGTGGCTAGCGGGAGGGCACAGGCATGAGCAGTTCTTC
CASSLGWLAGGHRHEQFF
>TRBV3-1|NA|TRBJ2-1|TRBD1
TGTGCCAGCAGCCAAAACACGGGACAGAGTCCCAATGAGCAGTTCTTC
CASSQNTGQSPNEQFF
>TRBV6-2/TRBV6-3|once|TRBJ2-2|NA
TGTGCCAGCAGTGAGGGGCGGGGAAACACCGGGGAGCTGTTTTTT
CASSEGRGNTGELFF
>TRBV24-1|NA|TRBJ2-1|TRBD2
TGTGCCACCAGTGAGTGGACTAGCGGGGGCCAGTTCTTC
CATSEWTSGGQFF
>TRBV7-2|NA|TRBJ2-3|TRBD2
TGTGCCAGCAGCCCCAACTACACCGGGAGGACCCTCCCAGATACGCAGTATTTT
CASSPNYTGRTLPDTQYF
>TRBV18|many|TRBJ1-5|NA
TGTGCCAGCTCACCCCTTCAGGGTAGCAATCAGCCCCAGCATTTT
CASSPLQGSNQPQHF
>TRBV7-2|NA|TRBJ2-1|NA
TGTGCCAGCAGAAAGGACATATACAATGAGCAGTTCTTC
CASRKDIYNEQFF
>TRBV7-2|few|TRBJ2-7|TRBD1
TGTGCCAGCAGCCGGGACAGGGTATCCTACGAGCAGTACTTC
CASSRDRVSYEQYF
>TRBV6-2/TRBV6-3|NA|TRBJ2-1|TRBD1
TGTGCCAGCACCCCAGGACAGGGGTTAAATGAGCAGTTCTTC
CASTPGQGLNEQFF
>TRBV5-4|NA|TRBJ2-5|TRBD1
TGTGCCAGCAGCTTGGTCGGACAGGGGGAGACCCAGTACTTC
CASSLVGQGETQYF
>TRBV6-1|NA|TRBJ2-7|NA
TGTGCCAGCAGGGCGAAGGGGCCTCCCAACGAGCAGTACTTC
CASRAKGPPNEQYF
>TRBV7-6|NA|TRBJ1-2|NA
TGTGCCAGCAGCCAGGACTTTAACTATGGCTACACCTTC
CASSQDFNYGYTF
>TRBV7-3|few|TRBJ2-3|NA
TGTGCCAGCAGCTTAGGGGGGGCCGCAGATACGCAGTATTTT
CASSLGGAADTQYF
>TRBV9|few|TRBJ2-3|NA
TGTGCCAGCAGCGTAGCTCCTATATCGACAGATACGCAGTATTTT
CASSVAPISTDTQYF
>TRBV7-2|NA|TRBJ2-3|TRBD1
TGTGCCAGCAGCCGGGACAGGGGAGATACGCAGTATTTT
CASSRDRGDTQYF
>TRBV11-2|NA|TRBJ2-5|NA
TGTGCCAGCAGCTTAGAGTTCCAGTCCCAAGAGACCCAGTACTTC
CASSLEFQSQETQYF
>TRBV7-6|NA|TRBJ2-7|NA
TGTGCCAGCAGCCCAGGAACCGAGCAGTACTTC
CASSPGTEQYF
>TRBV7-2|NA|TRBJ2-4|TRBD1
TGTGCCAGCAGCCGGGACAGGGGTGAGTTCTTC
CASSRDRGEFF
>TRBV7-2|many|TRBJ2-7|TRBD2
TGTGCCAGCAGCTCCGGACTAGCGGGAGCGTCTATCTCCTACGAGCAGTACTTC
CASSSGLAGASISYEQYF
>TRBV6-1|many|TRBJ1-1|TRBD1
TGTGCCAGCAGTAAGACAGGGGGATCGTGGGACACTGAAGCTTTCTTT
CASSKTGGSWDTEAFF
>TRBV11-3|NA|TRBJ2-1|TRBD2
TGTGCCAGCAGCTTAAAACTAGCGGGGGGTGAGCAGTTCTTC
CASSLKLAGGEQFF
>TRBV28|medium-sized|TRBJ2-1|TRBD1
TGTGCCAGCAGTTTAGTGACAGGGCACAATGAGCAGTTCTTC
CASSLVTGHNEQFF
>TRBV9|NA|TRBJ2-3|NA
TGTGCCAGCAGCGTTGGGACCAATCCGGATACGCAGTATTTT
CASSVGTNPDTQYF
>TRBV6-5|few|TRBJ2-1|TRBD1
TGTGCCAGCTCCGGACAGGGGGGAAATTCACCCCTCCACTTC
CASSGQGGNSPLHF
>TRBV30|NA|TRBJ1-1|NA
TGTGCCTGGAGTGAGTCTAACACTGAAGCTTTCTTT
CAWSESNTEAFF
>TRBV20-1|many|TRBJ2-7|TRBD2
TGCAGTGCCACGAGGCCCAGCGGGAGTTACGAGCAGTACTTC
CSATRPSGSYEQYF
>TRBV20-1|NA|TRBJ1-2|NA
TGCAGTGTTACAGGGAACTATGGCTACACCTTC
CSVTGNYGYTF
>TRBV7-9|NA|TRBJ2-5|TRBD1
TGTGTCACAGGGGTTCAAGAGACCCAGTACTTC
CVTGVQETQYF
>TRBV4-1|many|TRBJ2-3|TRBD2
TGCGCCAGCAGCCGCCAGCGGGGGGACACAGATACGCAGTATTTT
CASSRQRGDTDTQYF
>TRBV7-6|NA|TRBJ2-2|TRBD1
TGTGCCAGCAGCCTACAGGGGCGGAACACCGGGGAGCTGTTTTTT
CASSLQGRNTGELFF
>TRBV7-2|once|TRBJ2-3|NA
TGTGCCAGCAGCACACTAGGGACAGATACGCAGTATTTT
CASSTLGTDTQYF
>TRBV7-2|NA|TRBJ2-2|TRBD2
TGTGCCAGCAGCGCCCATAGCGGGAGGAACACCGGGGAGCTGTTTTTT
CASSAHSGRNTGELFF
>TRBV5-1|few|TRBJ1-5|NA
TGCGCCAGCAGCTTGGGGCCGGTCCAGCCCCAGCATTTT
CASSLGPVQPQHF
>TRBV7-9|NA|TRBJ2-1|TRBD1
TGTGCCAGCAGCTTTGGGACAGGAGAGCAGTTCTTC
CASSFGTGEQFF
>TRBV5-6|NA|TRBJ1-6|NA
TGTGCCAGCAGCGATTCTCAGTCCGGGCGTTCACCCCTCCACTTT
CASSDSQSGRSPLHF
>TRBV7-2|once|TRBJ2-5|TRBD2
TGTGCCAGCAGCCCGACTAGCGGGAGGGCGGAGACCCAGTACTTC
CASSPTSGRAETQYF
>TRBV18|NA|TRBJ2-1|TRBD2
TGTGCCAGCTCACCTTCTCCGGGGGGGCCGGGAAATGAGCAGTTCTTC
CASSPSPGGPGNEQFF
>TRBV5-1|many|TRBJ2-5|NA
TGCGCCAGCAGCTTGAGCGAGACCCAGTACTTC
CASSLSETQYF
>TRBV7-9|many|TRBJ2-5|TRBD1
TGTGCCAGCAGCATCGAAACAGGGGTAGAGACCCAGTACTTC
CASSIETGVETQYF
>TRBV5-1|many|TRBJ1-1|NA
TGCGCCAGCAGCTTGGAGGCAGCAAACACTGAAGCTTTCTTT
CASSLEAANTEAFF
>TRBV7-2|many|TRBJ2-5|TRBD2
TGTGCCAGCAGCTCCTCCGGGACTAGCGGTCCTGGGGCCCAGTACTTC
CASSSSGTSGPGAQYF
>TRBV4-1|many|TRBJ2-5|NA
TGCGCCAGCAGCCAAGAAATAGGGGGTTATAATTCACCCCTCCACTTC
CASSQEIGGYNSPLHF